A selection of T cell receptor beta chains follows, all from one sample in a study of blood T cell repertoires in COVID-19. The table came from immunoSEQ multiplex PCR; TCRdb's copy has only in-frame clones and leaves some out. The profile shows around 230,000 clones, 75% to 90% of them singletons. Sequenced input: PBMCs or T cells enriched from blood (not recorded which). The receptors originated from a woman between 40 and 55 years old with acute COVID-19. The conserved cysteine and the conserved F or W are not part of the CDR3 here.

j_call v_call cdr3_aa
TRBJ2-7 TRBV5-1 ASSSQGAGFEQY
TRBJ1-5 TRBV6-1 ASSEGGSYSNQPQH
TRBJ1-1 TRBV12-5 ASSAGLNTEAF
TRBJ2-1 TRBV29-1 SANRDYDEQF
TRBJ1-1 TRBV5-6 ASSLQRDSAF
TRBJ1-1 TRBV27 ASSLRGTDTEAF
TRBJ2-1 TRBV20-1 SASSLVYNEQF
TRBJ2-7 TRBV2 ASSRQGRDEQY
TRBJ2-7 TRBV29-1 SVERGVEQY
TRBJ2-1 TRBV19 ASSTSGILSSYNEQF
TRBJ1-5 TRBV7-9 ASSPGLGQPQH
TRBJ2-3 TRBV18 ASSPRQLTTDTQY
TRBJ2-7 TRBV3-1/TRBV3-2 ASSQERQVTYEQY
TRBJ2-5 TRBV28 ASSDGTGLETQY
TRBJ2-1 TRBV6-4 ATQTGMNNEQF
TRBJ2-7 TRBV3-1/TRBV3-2 ASSQDYTGYEQY
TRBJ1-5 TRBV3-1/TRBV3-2 ASSQNPQGTVQPQH
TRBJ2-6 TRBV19 ATNPGGANVLT
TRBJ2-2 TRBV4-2 ASSHPGTSSGNTGELF
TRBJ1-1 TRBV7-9 ASSQFYGYQDTEAF
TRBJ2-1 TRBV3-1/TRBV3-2 ASSRYLAGDDEQF
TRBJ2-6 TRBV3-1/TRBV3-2 ASSHHRGNISGANVLT
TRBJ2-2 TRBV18 ASSPKASGNTGELF
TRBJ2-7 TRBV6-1 ASSEIPGTGHSYEQY
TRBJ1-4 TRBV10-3 ASTDRGTNEKLF
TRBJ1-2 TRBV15 ATSREKGARGYT
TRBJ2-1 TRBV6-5 ASSYAFDSGRAKRF
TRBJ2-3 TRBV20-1 SASAGLAGGRRLDTQY
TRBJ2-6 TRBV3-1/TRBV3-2 ASSQVEDRGFAGANVLT
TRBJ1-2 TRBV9 ASSPVDRANYGYT
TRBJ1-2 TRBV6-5 ASRGGGGQRYT
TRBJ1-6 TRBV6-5 ASKHDRVGSPLH
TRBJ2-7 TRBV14 ASSQGPWGLGTGMY
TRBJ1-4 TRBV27 ASSPRGTGGSKLF
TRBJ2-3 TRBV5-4 ASSLPQGGDTDTQY
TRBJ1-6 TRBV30 AWTGLEGSPLH
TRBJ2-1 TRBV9 ASSGSSYNEQF
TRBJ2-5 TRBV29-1 SVGLAGVETQY
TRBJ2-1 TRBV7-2 ASSSGGPPGPYNEQF
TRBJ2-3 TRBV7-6 ASSFGTGITDTQY
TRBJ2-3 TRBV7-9 ASSLSLSTDTQY
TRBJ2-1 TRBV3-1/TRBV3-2 ASSQGLEAEQF
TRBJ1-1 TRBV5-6 ASRIHGGGTEAF
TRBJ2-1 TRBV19 ASRIATSGRNEQF
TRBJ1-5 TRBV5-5 ASSLVAVNQPQH
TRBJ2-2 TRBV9 ASSVGDYTGELF
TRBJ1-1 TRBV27 ASSLGGETEAF
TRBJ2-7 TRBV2 ASQMETGTSEYEQY
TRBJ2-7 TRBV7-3 ASSVAEGLGYEQY
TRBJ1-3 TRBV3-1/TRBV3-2 ASSQGQGAGGNTIY
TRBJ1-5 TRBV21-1 ASSLSGHSDGTNQPQH
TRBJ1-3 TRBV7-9 ASSSEGISGNTIY
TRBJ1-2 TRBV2 ASSGQRPYGYT
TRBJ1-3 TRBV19 ASSDTGSSGNTIY
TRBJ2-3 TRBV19 ASSIQTTSTDTQY
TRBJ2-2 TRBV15 ATRDIGGKTGELF
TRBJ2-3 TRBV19 ASTDRGGGDTQY
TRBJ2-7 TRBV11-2 ASSSTYEQY
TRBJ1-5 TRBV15 ATSLERSSNQPQH